This T cell receptor (beta chain) was captured in a study of blood T cell repertoires in COVID-19. Whole-study context: The United States, Italy and Spain provided the acute and convalescent COVID-19 samples. PBMCs, B-cell-depleted T cells, or T cells were the source of the cDNA or gDNA that made up the material.

As originally analysed: Reference gene primers were amplified, and this amplification served to estimate nucleated cell counts. Sequenced by immunoSEQ multiplex PCR; TCRdb stores in-frame clones only, minus some. That table is the source of V, J and clone size, and D and trimming were worked out from the DNA. This table holds hundreds of thousands of clones, approximately 88% found once. Germline V gene data show CDR1 as MNHEY and CDR2 as SVGAGI. With 4 bases removed from V and 3 bases from J, the gap between germline ends came to 13 bases. The length of the CDR3 is 16 residues. While infection was still active, Seattle patients were enrolled and then followed longitudinally.

The V and J genes are TRBV6-5 and TRBJ1-6; maybe TRBD1 (6 bases). The TCR sequence derives from a woman aged 30 to 39 with COVID-19, enrolled during active disease. Sequencing was performed on peripheral blood. The CDR3 DNA is TGTGCCAGCAGTTCAAAAGGACAGAACTATAATTCACCCCTCCACTTT. It yields the protein CASSSKGQNYNSPLHF.